This TCR beta chain was retrieved from a study of tumor and adjacent non-tumor tissue in lung cancer. Across the whole study: Aged roughly 31 to 80 years, patients included 10 men and about 5 women with stage I to III disease.

The CDR3 is made up of 12 amino acids. In germline, CDR1 is SGHAT, CDR2 FQNNGV. Trimming stripped 3 bases from V and 11 bases from J, with 11 bases between. This clonotype was detected only a few times. Its antigen is still unknown. Study-wide results and caveats: Tumor TCR diversity, when higher, was linked to shorter survival. Tumor repertoires had a smaller top 100 clone share than normal lung. Compared with tumor, normal lung showed significantly lower TCR diversity.

TCRbeta libraries were built with three rounds of nested PCR, modified from ARM-PCR. From the multiplex PCR reads, TCRdb called clonotypes with MiXCR, one entry per CDR3 protein. The table has 120,000 to 150,000 distinct CDR3 sequences, approximately 66% seen once. This sample's RNA came from whole unsorted tissue. This TCR was recovered from a man aged 55 to 70 with small cell lung cancer. The V and J genes are TRBV11-2 and TRBJ2-1; D perhaps matches TRBD1 (6 bases). Source material: lung tumor tissue. The CDR3 DNA reads TGTGCCAGCAGCTTGGGACACTACCAGCAGTTCTTC. It yields the protein CASSLGHYQQFF.